Below, 11 T cell receptor beta chains from the same sample are listed, as sequenced in a study of blood T cell repertoires in COVID-19. Clones were sequenced by immunoSEQ multiplex PCR, and TCRdb holds only the in-frame ones, with some missing. This table holds around 58,000 clones, about 89% found once. The sample taken for sequencing was peripheral blood. Source of these receptors: an older woman with active or convalescent COVID-19.

The chain couples TRBV27 to TRBJ2-1; 7 bases agree with TRBD1. This CDR3 is 18 amino acids long. The ends lost 5 bases at V and 4 bases at J; junction bases unmatched: 17. Looked up from germline, CDR1 is MNHEY and CDR2 is SMNVEV (reference sequence). CDR3 loop: CASSPAHLGGGLYNEQFF. The CDR3 DNA sequence: TGTGCCAGCAGTCCAGCCCACCTAGGGGGCGGGCTTTACAATGAGCAGTTCTTC.

The rearrangement joins TRBV27 to TRBJ2-1; possible D gene TRBD2, 5 bases. Germline assignment: CDR1 MNHEY and CDR2 SMNVEV (reference sequence). Trimming removed 7 bases from V and 7 bases from J, with 11 bases in between. The CDR3 spans 12 residues. The CDR3 here is CASKPPGNEQFF. For the CDR3, the DNA is TGTGCCAGCAAACCCCCGGGGAATGAGCAGTTCTTC.

The J gene is TRBJ1-6, the V gene TRBV30; 9 bases match TRBD1. With V trimmed by 3 bases and J by 8 bases, 14 bases remained unmatched. The CDR3 runs 17 residues. The germline CDR1 and CDR2 sequences are GTSNPN and SVGIG (reference sequence). In nucleotides, the CDR3 is TGTGCCTGGAGCTTGGGCGATGACAGGGGGGTTCATTCACCCCTCCACTTT. This gives the protein CAWSLGDDRGVHSPLHF.

This chain connects TRBV6-5 to TRBJ1-5; 7 bases align to TRBD1. CDR3 size: 15 residues. The V gene end was trimmed by 7 bases and the J gene end by 1 base; junction bases not matched to a gene: 7. The germline V gene encodes CDR1 MNHEY and CDR2 SVGAGI. CDR3 coding DNA: TGTGCCAGCATCGTTCAGGGGGACAGCAATCAGCCCCAGCATTTT. Its protein product is CASIVQGDSNQPQHF.

The V call is TRBV28, the J call TRBJ2-5; D may be TRBD2 (6 bases). CDR3 size: 14 residues. Trimming removed 4 bases from V and 1 base from J, with 10 bases in between. Germline CDR1 reads MDHEN; CDR2 reads SYDVKM. As DNA, the CDR3 is TGTGCCAGCAGTTGGGGGGTGCCCCAAGAGACCCAGTACTTC. It encodes CASSWGVPQETQYF.

The rearrangement links TRBV10-3 to TRBJ2-7; 12 nucleotides align to TRBD1. V gave up 4 bases and J gave up 6 bases; unmatched junction bases: 4. Looked up from germline, CDR1 is ENHRY and CDR2 is SYGVKD. The CDR3 totals 14 residues. The CDR3 reads CAISGDRGLVEQYF. The CDR3 nucleotides are TGTGCCATCAGTGGGGACAGGGGGCTTGTCGAGCAGTACTTC.

The chain employs TRBV6-2 or TRBV6-3 and TRBJ1-1, with a tentative D call TRBD1 (6 bases). The CDR3 spans 15 residues. The germline gives CDR1 MNHEY, CDR2 SVGEGT. The V end lost 0 bases, the J end lost 0 bases, and 8 bases lay between the germline ends. CDR3 sequence reads: CASSYSGTMNTEAFF. The CDR3 region has the DNA TGTGCCAGCAGTTACTCGGGGACAATGAACACTGAAGCTTTCTTT.

V is TRBV9 and J is TRBJ2-3; 13 bases fit TRBD2. CDR1 is SGDLS and CDR2 is YYNGEE in the germline V gene. The CDR3 has 16 residues. With 4 bases clipped from V and 2 bases from J, the junction kept 4 bases outside the gene matches. The CDR3 nucleotides read TGTGCCAGCAGCCTCGGGACTAGCGGGACCACAGATACGCAGTATTTT. This sequence encodes CASSLGTSGTTDTQYF.

V and J are TRBV28 and TRBJ1-2; the match to TRBD1 covers 7 bases. With 3 bases clipped from V and 6 bases from J, the junction kept 7 bases outside the gene matches. The CDR3 has 14 residues. The germline V gene has CDR1 MDHEN and CDR2 SYDVKM. For the CDR3, the DNA is TGTGCCAGCAGTTTTATGGCCGGGACAGATGGCTACACCTTC. It codes for CASSFMAGTDGYTF.

The chain combines TRBV6-1 with TRBJ2-3, with 9 bases matching TRBD2. V gave up 4 bases and J gave up 5 bases; unmatched junction bases: 10. CDR3 length: 16 residues. Germline V gene sequence: CDR1 MNHNS, CDR2 SASEGT. The CDR3 loop reads CASSVASGTTRDTQYF. For the CDR3, the DNA is TGTGCCAGCAGTGTAGCTAGCGGGACCACTCGAGATACGCAGTATTTT.

The V gene is TRBV7-2, the J gene TRBJ2-7, with 11 bases aligning to TRBD2. With V trimmed by 5 bases and J by 9 bases, 12 bases remained unmatched. The CDR3 loop spans 15 amino acids. Germline loops: CDR1 SGHTA, CDR2 FQGNSA. The CDR3 region is CASSPAVAGGPVQYF. DNA of the CDR3: TGTGCCAGCAGCCCGGCGGTAGCGGGAGGGCCCGTGCAGTACTTC. The full variable domain, its missing parts supplied by reference TRBV7-2 and TRBJ2-7, is GAGVSQSPSNKVTEKGKDVELRCDPISGHTALYWYRQSLGQGLEFLIYFQGNSAPDKSGLPSDRFSAERTGGSVSTLTIQRTQQEDSAVYLCASSPAVAGGPVQYFGPGTRLTVT.